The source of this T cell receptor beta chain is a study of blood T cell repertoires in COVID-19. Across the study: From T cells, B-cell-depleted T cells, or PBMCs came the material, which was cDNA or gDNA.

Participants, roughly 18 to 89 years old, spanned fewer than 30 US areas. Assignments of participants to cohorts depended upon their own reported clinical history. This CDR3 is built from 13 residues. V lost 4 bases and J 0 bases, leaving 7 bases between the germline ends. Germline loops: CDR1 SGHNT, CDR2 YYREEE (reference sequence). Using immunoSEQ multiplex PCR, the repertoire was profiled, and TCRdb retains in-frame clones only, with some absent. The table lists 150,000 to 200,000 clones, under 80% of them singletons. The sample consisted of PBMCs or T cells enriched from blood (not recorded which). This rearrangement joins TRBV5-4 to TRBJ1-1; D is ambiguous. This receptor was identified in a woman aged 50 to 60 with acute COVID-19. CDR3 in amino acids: CASSPGVNTEAFF. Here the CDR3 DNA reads TGTGCCAGCAGCCCCGGAGTGAACACTGAAGCTTTCTTT.